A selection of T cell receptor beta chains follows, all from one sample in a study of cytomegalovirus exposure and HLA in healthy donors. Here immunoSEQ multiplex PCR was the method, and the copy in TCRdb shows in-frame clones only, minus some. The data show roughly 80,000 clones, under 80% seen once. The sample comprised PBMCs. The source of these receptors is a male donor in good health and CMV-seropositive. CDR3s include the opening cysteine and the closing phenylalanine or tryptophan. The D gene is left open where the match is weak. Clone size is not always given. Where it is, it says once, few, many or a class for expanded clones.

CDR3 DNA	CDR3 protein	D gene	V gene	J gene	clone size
TGTGCCAGCACCGGGACAATCAAGATCACAGATACGCAGTATTTT	CASTGTIKITDTQYF	.	TRBV28	TRBJ2-3	.
TGCGCCAGCAGCCGGCGGACTAGCGGTGCCTACGAGCAGTACTTC	CASSRRTSGAYEQYF	TRBD2	TRBV4-1	TRBJ2-7	.
TGCGCCAGCAGTTCCGGGACTAGCGTCATCCTCTACGAGCAGTACTTC	CASSSGTSVILYEQYF	TRBD2	TRBV5-1	TRBJ2-7	.
TGTGCCAGCAGCTTAGAATTTGGTAGCAATGAGCAGTTCTTC	CASSLEFGSNEQFF	.	TRBV11-2	TRBJ2-1	few
TGTGCCACCAGCAGAGCGACTAGCGGGAACACAGATACGCAGTATTTT	CATSRATSGNTDTQYF	TRBD2	TRBV15	TRBJ2-3	.
TGTGCCAGCAGTGACCAGGCCCAGAATCAGCCCCAGCATTTT	CASSDQAQNQPQHF	.	TRBV2	TRBJ1-5	.
TGTGCCAGCAGCGGCGCCGGGACATCTTATGGCTACACCTTC	CASSGAGTSYGYTF	.	TRBV9	TRBJ1-2	.
TGTGCCAGTAGTTCCGGGACTGCAGCCAATGAGCAGTTCTTC	CASSSGTAANEQFF	.	TRBV19	TRBJ2-1	.
TGCGCCAGCAGCCCGGGACAGCCCACAGATACGCAGTATTTT	CASSPGQPTDTQYF	TRBD1	TRBV5-1	TRBJ2-3	few
TGTGCCTGGAACAGCGGTTCGACGCAGTATTTT	CAWNSGSTQYF	.	TRBV30	TRBJ2-3	.
TGTGCCACCAGCAGAGATCACGGCAGGGTATCCGAGCAGTACTTC	CATSRDHGRVSEQYF	.	TRBV15	TRBJ2-7	.
TGTGCCAGTAGTATAGATCCAGAGGCCGCTTTCTATGGCTACACCTTC	CASSIDPEAAFYGYTF	.	TRBV19	TRBJ1-2	.
TGTGCCAGCAGCTTGGGCGGGACCGGGCCCGACTATGGCTACACCTTC	CASSLGGTGPDYGYTF	.	TRBV5-5	TRBJ1-2	.
TGTGCCAGCAGCTCAGTACAGGGGTTTAGCAATCAGCCCCAGCATTTT	CASSSVQGFSNQPQHF	TRBD1	TRBV5-6	TRBJ1-5	.
TGTGCCACCTGGACTAGCGGTACCGAGCAGTACTTC	CATWTSGTEQYF	TRBD2	TRBV7-9	TRBJ2-7	few
TGTGCCAGCAGTTTATTCGGCAGGGGCAATCAGCCCCAGCATTTT	CASSLFGRGNQPQHF	.	TRBV28	TRBJ1-5	.
TGTGCCAGCAGCGCCGGGAGGATTAGCACAGATACGCAGTATTTT	CASSAGRISTDTQYF	TRBD2	TRBV7-9	TRBJ2-3	few
TGTGCCTGGAGTAGAGGACTAGCGGGAGGGGCTGGCACCGGGGAGCTGTTTTTT	CAWSRGLAGGAGTGELFF	TRBD2	TRBV30	TRBJ2-2	.
TGCGCCAGCATTTCCGCTCCGGGACAGGGTAACTATGGCTACACCTTC	CASISAPGQGNYGYTF	TRBD1	TRBV5-1	TRBJ1-2	.
TGTGCCAGCTCGGACAATAACTATGGCTACACCTTC	CASSDNNYGYTF	.	TRBV18	TRBJ1-2	.
TGTGCCAGCAGCTCTAAGAATGAGCAGTTCTTC	CASSSKNEQFF	.	TRBV7-3	TRBJ2-1	.
TGTGCCAGCACCGAACAGGGGCGGATGGGTGAAAAGCTGTTTTTT	CASTEQGRMGEKLFF	TRBD1	TRBV28	TRBJ1-4	.
TGTGCCAGCAGGGGCGGGACTAGCGGTACCATCGAGCAGTACTTC	CASRGGTSGTIEQYF	TRBD2	TRBV6-1	TRBJ2-7	.
TGTGCCAGCAGCCGGACACGGAGCTCCTATAATTCACCCCTCCACTTT	CASSRTRSSYNSPLHF	.	TRBV5-8	TRBJ1-6	.
TGTGCCAGCAGCAAAACGGAAGAGACCCAGTACTTC	CASSKTEETQYF	.	TRBV5-4	TRBJ2-5	few
TGCGCCAGCACCGATCGTAGCGGGAGCAGGGACAATGAGCAGTTCTTC	CASTDRSGSRDNEQFF	TRBD2	TRBV5-1	TRBJ2-1	.
TGTGCCAGCAGCTTTGGGGGGCGCTGGGGGGGACCTTCCTACGAGCAGTACTTC	CASSFGGRWGGPSYEQYF	.	TRBV5-4	TRBJ2-7	.
TGTGCCAGCAGTGCATCACAGGGTGTCACTGAAGCTTTCTTT	CASSASQGVTEAFF	.	TRBV2	TRBJ1-1	few
TGCGCCAGCAGTGGTATCGGCCACAGGGTTGGTTTCCATTACGAGCAGTACTTC	CASSGIGHRVGFHYEQYF	.	TRBV4-1	TRBJ2-7	few
TGTGCCAGCAGTGAAGGCAACAGGCTCGGCTACACCTTC	CASSEGNRLGYTF	.	TRBV6-1	TRBJ1-2	.
TGCGCCAGCAGCTTGGCGGCAGGGTCCTCGGGCACTGAAGCTTTCTTT	CASSLAAGSSGTEAFF	.	TRBV5-1	TRBJ1-1	.
TGTGCCAGCTCACCACTTCCAGGGATTGAAAAACTGTTTTTT	CASSPLPGIEKLFF	.	TRBV18	TRBJ1-4	few
TGTGCCAGCAAGGGGGCAGGGGGCTGGCCCCAGCATTTT	CASKGAGGWPQHF	TRBD1	TRBV6-1	TRBJ1-5	.
TGCAGCGTTGAATATAAATTGACGACTAGCGGGAGGGCCAACGTCCTGACTTTC	CSVEYKLTTSGRANVLTF	TRBD2	TRBV29-1	TRBJ2-6	.
TGTGCCAGCAGTCATAAAACCGGACAGGGAGTAGACACTGAAGCTTTCTTT	CASSHKTGQGVDTEAFF	TRBD1	TRBV27	TRBJ1-1	.
TGTGCCAGCAGCCGATTGGGCACCACAGATACGCAGTATTTT	CASSRLGTTDTQYF	.	TRBV5-5	TRBJ2-3	few
TGTGCCAGTAGTCCCAGGGGAACAGCCCCGGGGGAGACCCAGTACTTC	CASSPRGTAPGETQYF	.	TRBV19	TRBJ2-5	.
TGTGCCAGCAGCTTAGCCCGAGGGCGCGGAGAGACCCAGTACTTC	CASSLARGRGETQYF	.	TRBV7-2	TRBJ2-5	.
TGTGCCAGTAGTAAGTCGGGACACCCCTCCTACAATGAGCAGTTCTTC	CASSKSGHPSYNEQFF	.	TRBV19	TRBJ2-1	once
.	CSVGEGTREYF	.	TRBV29-1	TRBJ2-7	.
TGTGCCAGCAGTGAAGCCGCGGGGCTGGGCAATCAGCCCCAGCATTTT	CASSEAAGLGNQPQHF	.	TRBV6-1	TRBJ1-5	.
TGTGCCTGGAGTGTTCTCAGCGGGGGTCTCACCGGGGAGCTGTTTTTT	CAWSVLSGGLTGELFF	TRBD2	TRBV30	TRBJ2-2	.
TGTGCCAGTAGGCTCGGCAGGAACCAGCCCCAGCATTTT	CASRLGRNQPQHF	.	TRBV6-1	TRBJ1-5	.
TGTGCCAGTAGTATAGATCTGGCAGGGGGTCCCACCGGGGAGCTGTTTTTT	CASSIDLAGGPTGELFF	TRBD1	TRBV19	TRBJ2-2	.
TGTGCCATCAGCGGTACTAGCGGGGGAGGAGAGACCCAGTACTTC	CAISGTSGGGETQYF	TRBD2	TRBV10-3	TRBJ2-5	once
TGTGCCAGCAGCGTAGGCGGGACAGGGTTACACGAGCAGTACTTC	CASSVGGTGLHEQYF	TRBD1	TRBV9	TRBJ2-7	.
TGCGCCAGCAGCTTAGCCCCGGGACTGGACTACGAGCAGTACTTC	CASSLAPGLDYEQYF	.	TRBV7-8	TRBJ2-7	.
TGTGCCAGCAGTCTACGGACAGGGGGGGAGACCCAGTACTTC	CASSLRTGGETQYF	TRBD1	TRBV6-5	TRBJ2-5	.
TGTGCCAGTAGTACACCCGCGGGTCTCAGGGAGCAGTACTTC	CASSTPAGLREQYF	.	TRBV19	TRBJ2-7	.